These T cell receptor beta chains were read from a single sample in a study of graft-versus-host responses after intestinal transplantation. Clones were sequenced by immunoSEQ multiplex PCR, and TCRdb holds only the in-frame ones, with some missing. Among approximately 130,000 clones listed, around 94% were seen once. The antigens these receptors bind are not known. The sequencing here drew on unstimulated CD4+ T cells sorted from spleen or lymph node cells, taken before intestinal transplant. The origin of the receptors is a human donor who received an intestinal transplant. Each CDR3 is given with its conserved first and last residue. D genes are given only for firm matches. Only part of the rows carry a size: once, few, many, or a class if the clone is expanded.

len: 12
v_gene: TRBV25-1
d_gene: NA
j_gene: TRBJ1-5
abundance: NA
CDR3nt: TGTGCCAGCAGTGTCGCAGGCGAGCCCCAGCATTTT
CDR3aa: CASSVAGEPQHF

len: 16
v_gene: TRBV14
d_gene: NA
j_gene: TRBJ1-6
abundance: NA
CDR3nt: TGTGCCAGCAGCCGCCGGCGGAACCTCGCCCATTCACCCCTCCACTTT
CDR3aa: CASSRRRNLAHSPLHF

len: 13
v_gene: TRBV7-3
d_gene: NA
j_gene: TRBJ2-5
abundance: NA
CDR3nt: TGTGCCAGCAGCTTAAATGGGGGAGAGACCCAGTACTTC
CDR3aa: CASSLNGGETQYF

len: 14
v_gene: TRBV7-9
d_gene: NA
j_gene: TRBJ1-1
abundance: NA
CDR3nt: TGTGCCAGCAGCCTCCAACAGGGCGGCACTGAAGCTTTCTTT
CDR3aa: CASSLQQGGTEAFF

len: 15
v_gene: TRBV9
d_gene: NA
j_gene: TRBJ2-1
abundance: NA
CDR3nt: TGTGCCAGCAGCGTAGGGCCCGCCCCTGGGGATGAGCAGTTCTTC
CDR3aa: CASSVGPAPGDEQFF

len: 12
v_gene: TRBV2
d_gene: NA
j_gene: TRBJ2-5
abundance: NA
CDR3nt: TGTGCCAGCAGTGACGGGAGCGAGACCCAGTACTTC
CDR3aa: CASSDGSETQYF

len: 15
v_gene: TRBV11-3
d_gene: NA
j_gene: TRBJ2-6
abundance: NA
CDR3nt: TGTGCCAGCAGACCCACAGGGACTGGGGCCAACGTCCTGACTTTC
CDR3aa: CASRPTGTGANVLTF

len: 16
v_gene: TRBV5-1
d_gene: TRBD1
j_gene: TRBJ2-4
abundance: NA
CDR3nt: TGCGCCAGCAGCTTGGAGGACAGGGTCGACAAAAACATTCAGTACTTC
CDR3aa: CASSLEDRVDKNIQYF

len: 15
v_gene: TRBV9
d_gene: NA
j_gene: TRBJ1-1
abundance: NA
CDR3nt: TGTGCCAGCAGCGTAATAATGGACATGAACACTGAAGCTTTCTTT
CDR3aa: CASSVIMDMNTEAFF

len: 13
v_gene: TRBV9
d_gene: NA
j_gene: TRBJ2-2
abundance: NA
CDR3nt: TGTGCCAGCAGCGAACCGAACACCGGGGAGCTGTTTTTT
CDR3aa: CASSEPNTGELFF

len: 15
v_gene: TRBV15
d_gene: TRBD1
j_gene: TRBJ1-2
abundance: NA
CDR3nt: TGTGCCACCAGCGGACGGACAGGGAAGGGATATGGCTACACCTTC
CDR3aa: CATSGRTGKGYGYTF

len: 15
v_gene: TRBV4-1
d_gene: TRBD1
j_gene: TRBJ1-2
abundance: NA
CDR3nt: TGCGCCAGCAGCCCCCCCGCAGGGGGCGCTGAGGGCTACACCTTC
CDR3aa: CASSPPAGGAEGYTF

len: 15
v_gene: TRBV5-1
d_gene: NA
j_gene: TRBJ2-7
abundance: NA
CDR3nt: TGCGCCAGCAGCTTGCTAGCCTCGAAGCTCGACGAGCAGTACTTC
CDR3aa: CASSLLASKLDEQYF

len: 16
v_gene: TRBV11-2
d_gene: NA
j_gene: TRBJ2-7
abundance: NA
CDR3nt: TGTGCCAGCAGCTTAGAGGGGACGGCGAGCTCCTACGAGCAGTACTTC
CDR3aa: CASSLEGTASSYEQYF

len: 17
v_gene: TRBV19
d_gene: NA
j_gene: TRBJ1-1
abundance: few
CDR3nt: TGTGCCAGTAGTATCATATTGCTGGGTTCAATGAACACTGAAGCTTTCTTT
CDR3aa: CASSIILLGSMNTEAFF

len: 14
v_gene: TRBV7-9
d_gene: TRBD2
j_gene: TRBJ2-7
abundance: NA
CDR3nt: TGTGCCAGCAGAACACTAGCGGGGGACCACGAGCAGTACTTC
CDR3aa: CASRTLAGDHEQYF

len: 12
v_gene: TRBV5-6
d_gene: TRBD2
j_gene: TRBJ2-3
abundance: NA
CDR3nt: TGTGCCAGCAGCATTACTAGCGGTACGCAGTATTTT
CDR3aa: CASSITSGTQYF

len: 14
v_gene: TRBV5-1
d_gene: TRBD2
j_gene: TRBJ2-7
abundance: NA
CDR3nt: TGCGCCAGCAGCTTTAGCGGGGGGGCCTACGAGCAGTACTTC
CDR3aa: CASSFSGGAYEQYF

len: 16
v_gene: TRBV5-6
d_gene: TRBD2
j_gene: TRBJ2-2
abundance: NA
CDR3nt: TGTGCCAGCAGCTTAGGTCGGGGGGGTGACACCGGGGAGCTGTTTTTT
CDR3aa: CASSLGRGGDTGELFF

len: 14
v_gene: TRBV2
d_gene: TRBD2
j_gene: TRBJ2-1
abundance: NA
CDR3nt: TGTGCCAGCAGGACCGGGACTAGGGTCAATGAGCAGTTCTTC
CDR3aa: CASRTGTRVNEQFF

len: 13
v_gene: TRBV18
d_gene: NA
j_gene: TRBJ2-1
abundance: NA
CDR3nt: TGTGCCAGCTCAGATGCGAGCTACAATGAGCAGTTCTTC
CDR3aa: CASSDASYNEQFF

len: 13
v_gene: TRBV6-5
d_gene: NA
j_gene: TRBJ1-2
abundance: NA
CDR3nt: TGTGCCAGCAGTTTTTTCCTACGGTGGGGCTACACCTTC
CDR3aa: CASSFFLRWGYTF

len: 13
v_gene: TRBV29-1
d_gene: NA
j_gene: TRBJ1-4
abundance: NA
CDR3nt: TGCAGCGTGGAGGACTTAATGGGGGAAAAACTGTTTTTT
CDR3aa: CSVEDLMGEKLFF

len: 14
v_gene: TRBV5-1
d_gene: TRBD1
j_gene: TRBJ1-1
abundance: NA
CDR3nt: TGCGCCAGCAGCTCGGGGACAGGGAACACTGAAGCTTTCTTT
CDR3aa: CASSSGTGNTEAFF

len: 15
v_gene: TRBV6-6
d_gene: NA
j_gene: TRBJ1-5
abundance: NA
CDR3nt: TGTGCCAGCAGTAGATCCGGGACACCAGATCAGCCCCAGCATTTT
CDR3aa: CASSRSGTPDQPQHF

len: 18
v_gene: TRBV9
d_gene: NA
j_gene: TRBJ2-7
abundance: NA
CDR3nt: TGTGCCAGCAGCGTAGGTCTCGCGGGTGCGGGGGCTTACTACGAGCAGTACTTC
CDR3aa: CASSVGLAGAGAYYEQYF

len: 14
v_gene: TRBV6-1
d_gene: TRBD1
j_gene: TRBJ1-5
abundance: NA
CDR3nt: TGTGCCAGCAGCCTAGACAGGGACAATCAGCCCCAGCATTTT
CDR3aa: CASSLDRDNQPQHF

len: 16
v_gene: TRBV30
d_gene: NA
j_gene: TRBJ1-1
abundance: NA
CDR3nt: TGTGCCTGGAGCCACTTTAGCGATAACTTGAACACTGAAGCTTTCTTT
CDR3aa: CAWSHFSDNLNTEAFF

len: 13
v_gene: TRBV6-5
d_gene: NA
j_gene: TRBJ1-2
abundance: NA
CDR3nt: TGTGCCAGCAGCCTAAGATGGGGATCTGGCTACACCTTC
CDR3aa: CASSLRWGSGYTF

len: 14
v_gene: TRBV19
d_gene: TRBD1
j_gene: TRBJ1-2
abundance: NA
CDR3nt: TGTGCCAGTACGAGGGGGCTAGGGATCTATGGCTACACCTTC
CDR3aa: CASTRGLGIYGYTF

len: 14
v_gene: TRBV6-5
d_gene: NA
j_gene: TRBJ2-3
abundance: NA
CDR3nt: TGTGCCACCCGACCTTACCCAAGTGCAGATACGCAGTATTTT
CDR3aa: CATRPYPSADTQYF

len: 11
v_gene: TRBV6-1
d_gene: NA
j_gene: TRBJ2-7
abundance: NA
CDR3nt: TGTGCCAGTCAACTCAGAGACGAGCAGTACTTC
CDR3aa: CASQLRDEQYF

len: 15
v_gene: TRBV7-9
d_gene: TRBD1
j_gene: TRBJ1-2
abundance: NA
CDR3nt: TGTGCCAGCAGCCCACCGGGACAGGGCAGAGGTGGCTACACCTTC
CDR3aa: CASSPPGQGRGGYTF

len: 14
v_gene: TRBV15
d_gene: NA
j_gene: TRBJ2-7
abundance: once
CDR3nt: TGTGCCACCAGCAGAGGTACCAACCGGTACGAGCAGTACTTC
CDR3aa: CATSRGTNRYEQYF

len: 16
v_gene: TRBV19
d_gene: NA
j_gene: TRBJ2-1
abundance: NA
CDR3nt: TGTGCCAGTAGTATTCTGGCGGGGGCGGCCTACAATGAGCAGTTCTTC
CDR3aa: CASSILAGAAYNEQFF

len: 14
v_gene: TRBV10-2
d_gene: NA
j_gene: TRBJ1-5
abundance: NA
CDR3nt: TGCGCCAGCAGTGGGACCCTATCGGCGCAGCCCCAGCATTTT
CDR3aa: CASSGTLSAQPQHF

len: 16
v_gene: TRBV7-9
d_gene: TRBD2
j_gene: TRBJ2-3
abundance: NA
CDR3nt: TGTGCCAGCAGAACCTCTAGCGGGGGCCTAGCGGGTACGCAGTATTTT
CDR3aa: CASRTSSGGLAGTQYF

len: 13
v_gene: TRBV18
d_gene: NA
j_gene: TRBJ1-1
abundance: NA
CDR3nt: TGTGCCAGCTCCCCCGCGGAAGCCGGTGGGGCTTTCTTT
CDR3aa: CASSPAEAGGAFF

len: 15
v_gene: TRBV7-9
d_gene: NA
j_gene: TRBJ2-2
abundance: NA
CDR3nt: TGTGCCAGCAGCTTAGTGGCGGGGAACACCGGGGAGCTGTTTTTT
CDR3aa: CASSLVAGNTGELFF

len: 14
v_gene: TRBV10-2
d_gene: NA
j_gene: TRBJ2-7
abundance: NA
CDR3nt: TGCGCCAGCCTACTAACCGGCAGGGCCAACGAGCAGTACTTC
CDR3aa: CASLLTGRANEQYF

len: 12
v_gene: TRBV29-1
d_gene: TRBD1
j_gene: TRBJ1-2
abundance: NA
CDR3nt: TGCAGCGTGGGAGGAGGGGGCTCTGGCTACACCTTC
CDR3aa: CSVGGGGSGYTF

len: 16
v_gene: TRBV5-6
d_gene: TRBD1
j_gene: TRBJ1-3
abundance: NA
CDR3nt: TGTGCCAGCAGCCTGGTGGGACAGGGGGCTGGAAACACCATATATTTT
CDR3aa: CASSLVGQGAGNTIYF

len: 16
v_gene: TRBV5-1
d_gene: TRBD2
j_gene: TRBJ2-5
abundance: NA
CDR3nt: TGCGCCAGCAGCTTGGGCTCCGCGGGGGGGCGGGAGACCCAGTACTTC
CDR3aa: CASSLGSAGGRETQYF

len: 13
v_gene: TRBV29-1
d_gene: NA
j_gene: TRBJ2-1
abundance: NA
CDR3nt: TGCAGCGTTGTTATAAGGGGGTGGAATGAGCAGTTCTTC
CDR3aa: CSVVIRGWNEQFF

len: 14
v_gene: TRBV7-2
d_gene: NA
j_gene: TRBJ1-6
abundance: NA
CDR3nt: TGTGCCAGCAGCATCGACGCGGTCGGTTCACCCCTCCACTTT
CDR3aa: CASSIDAVGSPLHF

len: 11
v_gene: TRBV5-6
d_gene: NA
j_gene: TRBJ1-1
abundance: NA
CDR3nt: TGTGCCAGCAGCTTGTCGGGTGAAGCTTTCTTT
CDR3aa: CASSLSGEAFF

len: 14
v_gene: TRBV6-6
d_gene: NA
j_gene: TRBJ2-5
abundance: NA
CDR3nt: TGTGCCAGCGGAAACCTAGCGTACCAAGAGACCCAGTACTTC
CDR3aa: CASGNLAYQETQYF

len: 16
v_gene: TRBV5-1
d_gene: TRBD2
j_gene: TRBJ2-1
abundance: NA
CDR3nt: TGCGCCAGCAGCTTTGTCCCTAGCGGGGGGGCCAGAACGCAGTTCTTC
CDR3aa: CASSFVPSGGARTQFF

len: 15
v_gene: TRBV11-3
d_gene: TRBD1
j_gene: TRBJ2-7
abundance: NA
CDR3nt: TGTGCCAGCAGCCAGAAACCGGGACAGTCATACGAGCAGTACTTC
CDR3aa: CASSQKPGQSYEQYF

len: 14
v_gene: TRBV7-3
d_gene: NA
j_gene: TRBJ1-6
abundance: once
CDR3nt: TGTGCCAGCAGCGCACTCGCGGTGGATTCACCCCTCCACTTT
CDR3aa: CASSALAVDSPLHF

len: 14
v_gene: TRBV5-1
d_gene: NA
j_gene: TRBJ1-6
abundance: NA
CDR3nt: TGCGCCAGCAGCCCTGGACCTATTAATTCACCCCTCCACTTT
CDR3aa: CASSPGPINSPLHF

len: 14
v_gene: TRBV6-5
d_gene: NA
j_gene: TRBJ1-1
abundance: NA
CDR3nt: TGTGCCACCAAGAAGGGGATCGGGAACACTGAAGCTTTCTTT
CDR3aa: CATKKGIGNTEAFF

len: 13
v_gene: TRBV11-3
d_gene: NA
j_gene: TRBJ1-3
abundance: NA
CDR3nt: TGTGCCAGCAGCTCGACCTCTGGAAACACCATATATTTT
CDR3aa: CASSSTSGNTIYF

len: 13
v_gene: TRBV15
d_gene: NA
j_gene: TRBJ1-5
abundance: NA
CDR3nt: TGTGCCACCAATACCGACAGTTATCAGCCCCAGCATTTT
CDR3aa: CATNTDSYQPQHF

len: 15
v_gene: TRBV7-9
d_gene: TRBD1
j_gene: TRBJ1-5
abundance: few
CDR3nt: TGTGCCAGCAGCTTAGGGGGGACAGGGTCTCAGCCCCAGCATTTT
CDR3aa: CASSLGGTGSQPQHF

len: 16
v_gene: TRBV5-4
d_gene: TRBD2
j_gene: TRBJ2-1
abundance: NA
CDR3nt: TGTGCCAGCAGCTTGGGTGGACTAGCGGGGGGGGATGAGCAGTTCTTC
CDR3aa: CASSLGGLAGGDEQFF

len: 16
v_gene: TRBV11-3
d_gene: TRBD1
j_gene: TRBJ1-4
abundance: NA
CDR3nt: TGTGCCAGCAGCTTAGGGGACAGGGTCACTAATGAAAAACTGTTTTTT
CDR3aa: CASSLGDRVTNEKLFF

len: 15
v_gene: TRBV2
d_gene: TRBD1
j_gene: TRBJ2-3
abundance: NA
CDR3nt: TGTGCCAGCAGTGTAGGGGGCCGGGGCACAGATACGCAGTATTTT
CDR3aa: CASSVGGRGTDTQYF

len: 15
v_gene: TRBV15
d_gene: NA
j_gene: TRBJ2-3
abundance: NA
CDR3nt: TGTGCCACCAGCAGAGATGGGGGATCCACAGATACGCAGTATTTT
CDR3aa: CATSRDGGSTDTQYF

len: 14
v_gene: TRBV5-6
d_gene: NA
j_gene: TRBJ2-7
abundance: NA
CDR3nt: TGTGCCAGCAGCTTGGTGGGGCAGCCCTACGAGCAGTACTTC
CDR3aa: CASSLVGQPYEQYF